The table lists the clone carrying this TCR beta chain with a few counts. No antigen is known for it. The data were obtained in a study of cytomegalovirus exposure and HLA in healthy donors. General study points: Confirmation was obtained in vitro that a few CMV-associated chains are specific for CMV antigens. Researchers counted some 150 TCR beta chains as cytomegalovirus-associated. A later analysis linked a missense DCLRE1C variant to TCR beta V- and J-gene trimming.

J lost 6 bases, V lost 5 bases, and 8 bases had no gene match. This CDR3 has 15 amino acids. Germline V CDR1 and CDR2: LNHDA, SQIVND (reference sequence). It was with 60 Vbeta and 13 Jbeta primers that the PCR ran. TCRdb's copy holds only in-frame clones and misses some; the assay was immunoSEQ multiplex PCR. Here the sample spans about 130,000 clones, around 8.5% being singletons. Input material: PBMCs. The TCR comes from a middle-aged man in good health and CMV-seronegative. This chain joins TRBV19 and TRBJ2-2, with 8 positions matching TRBD1. CDR3 residues: CASSPSTGGSGELFF. The CDR3 region has the DNA TGTGCCAGTAGTCCCTCTACAGGGGGGTCCGGGGAGCTGTTTTTT.